The clone carrying this T cell receptor (beta chain) was picked up one time. V gave up 3 bases and J gave up 5 bases; unmatched junction bases: 7. Germline lookup yields CDR1 SGHTA and CDR2 FQGNSA. The CDR3 covers 15 residues. The data were taken from a study of identical twins. TCRdb fed the 5' RACE reads into MiXCR, producing one record per CDR3 protein. The sample lists about 240,000 distinct CDR3 sequences; 10% to 13% were seen once. Material for sequencing was memory T cells sorted from blood. This TCR derives from a man aged 50 to 59 in good health. V and J are TRBV7-2 and TRBJ2-5, with TRBD2 matching over 9 bases. Here the CDR3 DNA reads TGTGCCAGCAGCTTTCTAGCGGGAACTCCGGAGACCCAGTACTTC. Translation: CASSFLAGTPETQYF.